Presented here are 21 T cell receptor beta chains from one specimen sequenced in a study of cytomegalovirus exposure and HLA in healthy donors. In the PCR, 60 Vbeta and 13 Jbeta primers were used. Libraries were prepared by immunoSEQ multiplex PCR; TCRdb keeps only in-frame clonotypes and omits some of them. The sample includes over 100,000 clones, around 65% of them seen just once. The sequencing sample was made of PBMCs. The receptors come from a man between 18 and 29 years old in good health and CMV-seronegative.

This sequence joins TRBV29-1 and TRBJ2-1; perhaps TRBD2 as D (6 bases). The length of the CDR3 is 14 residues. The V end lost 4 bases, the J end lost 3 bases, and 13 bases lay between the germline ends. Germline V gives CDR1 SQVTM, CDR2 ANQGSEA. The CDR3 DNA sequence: TGCAGCGTTGGAGGGTCCGGGGGCTACAATGAGCAGTTCTTC. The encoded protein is CSVGGSGGYNEQFF.

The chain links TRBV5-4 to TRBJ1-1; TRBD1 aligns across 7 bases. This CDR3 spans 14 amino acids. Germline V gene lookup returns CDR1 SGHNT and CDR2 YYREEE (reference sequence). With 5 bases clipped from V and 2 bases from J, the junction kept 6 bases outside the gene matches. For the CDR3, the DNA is TGTGCCAGCAGGGGGGACAGAGATAACACTGAAGCTTTCTTT. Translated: CASRGDRDNTEAFF.

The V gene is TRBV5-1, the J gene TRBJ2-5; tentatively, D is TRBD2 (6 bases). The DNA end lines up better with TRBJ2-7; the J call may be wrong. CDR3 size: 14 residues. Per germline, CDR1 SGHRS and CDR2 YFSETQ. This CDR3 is CASSWGDSAYEQYF. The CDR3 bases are TGCGCCAGCAGCTGGGGGGACTCTGCCTACGAGCAGTACTTC.

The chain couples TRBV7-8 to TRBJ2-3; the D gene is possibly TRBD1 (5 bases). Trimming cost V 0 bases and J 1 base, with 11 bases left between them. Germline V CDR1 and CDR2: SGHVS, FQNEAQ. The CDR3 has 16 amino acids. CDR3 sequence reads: CASSLARAHRTDTQYF. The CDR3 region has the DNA TGTGCCAGCAGCTTAGCCAGGGCACACCGCACAGATACGCAGTATTTT.

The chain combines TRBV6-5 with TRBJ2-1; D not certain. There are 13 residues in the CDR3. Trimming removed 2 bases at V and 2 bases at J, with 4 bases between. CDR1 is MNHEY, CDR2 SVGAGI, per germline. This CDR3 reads CASSYAAYNEQFF. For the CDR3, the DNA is TGTGCCAGCAGTTACGCAGCCTACAATGAGCAGTTCTTC.

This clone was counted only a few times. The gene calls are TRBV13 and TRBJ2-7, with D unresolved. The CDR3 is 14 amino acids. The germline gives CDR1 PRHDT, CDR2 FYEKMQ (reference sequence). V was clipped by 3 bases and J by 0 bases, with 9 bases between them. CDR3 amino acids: CASSLGRNSYEQYF. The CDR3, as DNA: TGTGCCAGCAGCTTGGGCCGCAACTCCTACGAGCAGTACTTC.

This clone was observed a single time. For the CDR3, the DNA is TGTGCCTGGAGGACAGGGGGCACCACAGATACGCAGTATTTT. Translating gives CAWRTGGTTDTQYF. The chain employs TRBV30 and TRBJ2-3; 10 positions agree with TRBD1. The CDR3 loop spans 14 amino acids. CDR1 and CDR2 (germline): GTSNPN, SVGIG (reference sequence). V shed 3 bases, J shed 2 bases, and the junction held 2 bases outside the gene matches.

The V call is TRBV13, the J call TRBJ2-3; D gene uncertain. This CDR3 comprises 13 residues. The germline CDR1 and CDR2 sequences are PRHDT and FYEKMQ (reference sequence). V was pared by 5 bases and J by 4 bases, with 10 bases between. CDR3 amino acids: CASSPPVPDTQYF. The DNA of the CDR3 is TGTGCCAGCAGCCCCCCGGTACCAGATACGCAGTATTTT.

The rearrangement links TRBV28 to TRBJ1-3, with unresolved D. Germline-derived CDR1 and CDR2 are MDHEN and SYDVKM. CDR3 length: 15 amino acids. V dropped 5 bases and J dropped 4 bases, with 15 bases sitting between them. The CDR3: CASSPNTRAGNTIYF. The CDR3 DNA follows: TGTGCCAGCAGTCCGAATACGAGAGCGGGAAACACCATATATTTT. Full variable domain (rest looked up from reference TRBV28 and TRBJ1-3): DVKVTQSSRYLVKRTGEKVFLECVQDMDHENMFWYRQDPGLGLRLIYFSYDVKMKEKGDIPEGYSVSREKKERFSLILESASTNQTSMYLCASSPNTRAGNTIYFGEGSWLTVV.

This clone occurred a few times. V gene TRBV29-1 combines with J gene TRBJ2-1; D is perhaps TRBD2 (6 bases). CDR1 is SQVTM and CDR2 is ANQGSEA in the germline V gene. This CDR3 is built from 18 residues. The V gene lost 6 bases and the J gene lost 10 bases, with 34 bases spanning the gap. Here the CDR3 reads CSVPGTGTFRNPTTEQFF. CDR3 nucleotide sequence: TGCAGCGTGCCCGGGACTGGGACTTTCCGTAACCCTACAACAGAGCAGTTCTTC.

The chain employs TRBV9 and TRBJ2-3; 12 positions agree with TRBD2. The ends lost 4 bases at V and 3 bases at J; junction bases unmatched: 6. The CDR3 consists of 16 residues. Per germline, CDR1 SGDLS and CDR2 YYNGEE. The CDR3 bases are TGTGCCAGCAGCCCCCCTGGACTAGCGGGGACAGATACGCAGTATTTT. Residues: CASSPPGLAGTDTQYF.

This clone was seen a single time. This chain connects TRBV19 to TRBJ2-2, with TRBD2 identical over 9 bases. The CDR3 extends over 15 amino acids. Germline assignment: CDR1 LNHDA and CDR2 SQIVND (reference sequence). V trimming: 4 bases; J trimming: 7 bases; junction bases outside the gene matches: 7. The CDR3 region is CASSRAGGPHGELFF. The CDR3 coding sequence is TGTGCCAGTAGTAGGGCGGGGGGGCCGCACGGGGAGCTGTTTTTT.

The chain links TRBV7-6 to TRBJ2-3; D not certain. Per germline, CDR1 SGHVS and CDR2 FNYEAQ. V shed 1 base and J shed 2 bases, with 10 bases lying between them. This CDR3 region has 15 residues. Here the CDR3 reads CASSLGVGSTDTQYF. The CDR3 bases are TGTGCCAGCAGCTTAGGGGTCGGGTCCACAGATACGCAGTATTTT.

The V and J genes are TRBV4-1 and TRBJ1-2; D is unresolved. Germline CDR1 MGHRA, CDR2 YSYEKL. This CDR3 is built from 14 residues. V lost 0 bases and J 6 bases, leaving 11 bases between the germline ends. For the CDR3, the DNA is TGCGCCAGCAGCCAAGAAGAAAAGAAGCATGGCTACACCTTC. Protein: CASSQEEKKHGYTF.

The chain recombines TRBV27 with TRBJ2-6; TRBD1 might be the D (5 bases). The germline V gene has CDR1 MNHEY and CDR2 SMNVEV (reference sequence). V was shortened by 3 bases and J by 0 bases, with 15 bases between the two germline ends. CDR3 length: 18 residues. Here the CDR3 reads CASSFHPRQSSGANVLTF. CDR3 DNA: TGTGCCAGCAGTTTTCACCCACGACAGAGCTCTGGGGCCAACGTCCTGACTTTC.

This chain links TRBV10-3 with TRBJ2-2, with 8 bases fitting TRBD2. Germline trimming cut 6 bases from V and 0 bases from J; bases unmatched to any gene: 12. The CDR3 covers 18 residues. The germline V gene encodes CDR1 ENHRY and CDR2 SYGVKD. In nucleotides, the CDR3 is TGTGCCATCAGACTCCAGCGGGCGGGAGGCTCGAACACCGGGGAGCTGTTTTTT. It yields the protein CAIRLQRAGGSNTGELFF.

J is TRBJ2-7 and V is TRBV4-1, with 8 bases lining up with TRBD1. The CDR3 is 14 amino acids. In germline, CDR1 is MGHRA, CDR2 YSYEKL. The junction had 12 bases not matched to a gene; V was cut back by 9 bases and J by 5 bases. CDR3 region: CARKDRAGPNEQYF. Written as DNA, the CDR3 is TGCGCCAGAAAGGACAGGGCGGGGCCGAACGAGCAGTACTTC.

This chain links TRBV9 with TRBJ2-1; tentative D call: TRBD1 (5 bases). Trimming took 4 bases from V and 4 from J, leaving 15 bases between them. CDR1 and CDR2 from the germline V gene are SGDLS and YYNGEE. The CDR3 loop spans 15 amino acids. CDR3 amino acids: CASSLQARYYNEQFF. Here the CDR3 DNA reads TGTGCCAGCAGCCTACAGGCCCGCTATTACAATGAGCAGTTCTTC.

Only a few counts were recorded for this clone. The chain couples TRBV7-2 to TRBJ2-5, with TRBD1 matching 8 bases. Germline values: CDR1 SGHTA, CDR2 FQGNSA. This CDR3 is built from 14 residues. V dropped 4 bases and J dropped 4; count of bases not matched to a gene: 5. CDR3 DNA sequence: TGTGCCAGCAGCTCTATCAGGGGGCGAGAGACCCAGTACTTC. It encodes CASSSIRGRETQYF.

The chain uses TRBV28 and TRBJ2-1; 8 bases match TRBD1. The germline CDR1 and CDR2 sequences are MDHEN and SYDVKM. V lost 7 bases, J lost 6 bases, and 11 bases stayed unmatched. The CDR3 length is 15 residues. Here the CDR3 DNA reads TGTGCCAGCACTGGAGAAGGACAGGGTGTCAATGAGCAGTTCTTC. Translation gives CASTGEGQGVNEQFF.

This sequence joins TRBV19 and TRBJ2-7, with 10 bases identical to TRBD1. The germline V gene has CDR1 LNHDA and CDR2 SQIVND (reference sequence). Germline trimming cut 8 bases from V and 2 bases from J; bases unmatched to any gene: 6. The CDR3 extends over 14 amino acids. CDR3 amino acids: CASGDRGRTYEQYF. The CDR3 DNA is TGTGCCAGTGGGGACAGGGGACGGACCTACGAGCAGTACTTC.